This entry describes one T cell receptor beta chain. CDR1 is MNHEY and CDR2 is SVGEGT in the germline V gene. The length of the CDR3 is 14 residues. V gave up 6 bases and J gave up 8 bases, with 17 bases separating them. Generated by immunoSEQ multiplex PCR, the TCRdb table keeps only in-frame clones and is missing some. The data hold 100,000 to 150,000 clones, with roughly 90% observed a single time. This record belongs to a study of control samples from healthy donors and cancer patients. V usage is TRBV6-2 or TRBV6-3 and J usage is TRBJ1-3; weak D call: TRBD1 (5 bases). Sequenced input: blood. This receptor was obtained from a man aged 18 to 35 in good health. CDR3 amino acids: CASSRPDIRDTIYF. Here the CDR3 DNA reads TGTGCCAGCAGCCGACCGGACATTCGAGACACCATATATTTT.